Following are 5 T cell receptor beta chains from one sample sequenced in a study of shared clonotypes between healthy human individuals. Sequencing was performed with immunoSEQ multiplex PCR; in TCRdb, only in-frame clones are kept and a portion is missing. The sample carries 2 million to 2.5 million clones, 93% recorded once. Selected positively for CCR7 and CD45RO-negative, naive CD8 cells excluded terminally differentiated effector memory CD45RA+ cells. The sequenced sample was naive CD8+ T cells from PBMCs. The source of these receptors is a man younger than 30 in good health. Some clones in this sample may be carry-over from other donors' samples.

The rearrangement uses TRBV10-3 and TRBJ2-3, with 12 bases matching TRBD2. CDR1 is ENHRY, CDR2 SYGVKD, per germline. This CDR3 has 17 residues. V shed 0 bases and J 4 bases; nucleotides not matched to a gene: 5. The CDR3 DNA sequence: TGTGCCATCAGTGAGTCCCGACTAGCGGGAGTAGCAGATACGCAGTATTTT. It is translated as CAISESRLAGVADTQYF.

This clone was detected a few times. V is TRBV10-3 and J is TRBJ2-4; no reliable D call. From germline, CDR1 is ENHRY and CDR2 SYGVKD. Deletions cut 7 bases from V and 2 bases from J, with 9 bases between. This CDR3 spans 13 amino acids. The CDR3 DNA reads TGTGCCATCACCGAAGATACCAAAAACATTCAGTACTTC. It specifies CAITEDTKNIQYF.

The chain carries TRBV19 and TRBJ2-3, with no clear D. V was clipped by 3 bases and J by 6 bases, with 10 bases between them. Germline CDR1 reads LNHDA; CDR2 reads SQIVND (reference sequence). This CDR3 contains 13 residues. In DNA form, the CDR3 reads TGTGCCAGTAGTATCGAGGCTTCGGATACGCAGTATTTT. Translation: CASSIEASDTQYF.

The V call is TRBV4-3, the J call TRBJ2-3; D gene uncertain. Trimming took 1 base from V and 4 from J, leaving 12 bases between them. Germline values: CDR1 LGHNA, CDR2 YSLEER. The CDR3 totals 15 residues. The CDR3 is CASSQVGIWSDTQYF. DNA for the CDR3: TGCGCCAGCAGCCAAGTTGGAATCTGGTCAGATACGCAGTATTTT.

This clone has just one count. This chain connects TRBV19 to TRBJ1-2; tentative D call: TRBD1 (6 bases). Germline-derived CDR1 and CDR2 are LNHDA and SQIVND (reference sequence). The CDR3 spans 12 residues. With 10 bases removed from V and 3 bases from J, the gap between germline ends came to 12 bases. The CDR3 sequence: CATRGGDYGYTF. DNA for the CDR3: TGTGCCACCCGAGGGGGGGACTATGGCTACACCTTC.